The source of this T cell receptor (beta chain) is a study of blood T cell repertoires in COVID-19. Study context: Acute and convalescent COVID-19 samples came from the United States, Italy and Spain.

The CDR3 length is 16 residues. Germline V gives CDR1 LNHDA, CDR2 SQIVND (reference sequence). V lost 1 base and J lost 4; bases outside the gene matches: 3. As processed by the authors: Estimation of nucleated cell counts was performed using reference gene primer amplification. Repertoires were generated with immunoSEQ multiplex PCR, while TCRdb's copy carries only in-frame clones and drops some. The DNA was the basis for D and trimming; V, J and clone size are from that table. The table includes 200,000 to 250,000 clones, about four fifths detected once. The chain recombines TRBV19 with TRBJ1-5; 11 bases match TRBD1. Sequenced input: PBMCs or T cells enriched from blood (not recorded which). This sequence originates from a woman between 45 and 65 years old who had been exposed to COVID-19. CDR3 in amino acids: CASSIVGTGGNQPQHF. The CDR3 DNA reads as TGTGCCAGTAGTATAGTCGGGACAGGGGGAAATCAGCCCCAGCATTTT.